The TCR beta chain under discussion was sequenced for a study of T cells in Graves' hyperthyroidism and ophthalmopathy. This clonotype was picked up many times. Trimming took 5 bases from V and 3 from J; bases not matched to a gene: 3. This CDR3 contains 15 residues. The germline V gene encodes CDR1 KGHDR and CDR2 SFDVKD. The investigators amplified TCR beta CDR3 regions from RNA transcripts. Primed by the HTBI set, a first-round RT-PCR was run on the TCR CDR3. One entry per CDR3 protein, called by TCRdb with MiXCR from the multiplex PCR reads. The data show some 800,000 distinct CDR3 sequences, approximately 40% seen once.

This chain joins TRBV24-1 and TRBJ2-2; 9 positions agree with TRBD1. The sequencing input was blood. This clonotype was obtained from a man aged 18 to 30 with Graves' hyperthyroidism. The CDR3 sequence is CATSGGQGYTGELFF. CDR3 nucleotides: TGTGCCACCAGTGGAGGACAGGGGTACACCGGGGAGCTGTTTTTT.